Each of the 9 T cell receptor beta chains below was sequenced from the same sample in a study of beta chain features in type 1 diabetes. Points from the study as a whole: In every one of the four CD4+ subsets, TCRB CDR3s were moderately but significantly shorter in Type 1 diabetes patients.

These receptors' targets are unknown. Sequenced material consisted of expressed TCRB transcripts (all of the isolated RNA was reverse transcribed). TCRdb's copy holds only in-frame clones and misses some; the assay was immunoSEQ multiplex PCR. The sample carries more than 300,000 clones, 9.3% recorded once. The sequencing sample was made of central memory CD4+ T cells from blood. The source is a man aged 25-45 years with type 1 diabetes.

This clone was observed a handful of times. The chain couples TRBV6-1 to TRBJ1-2; 11 nucleotides match TRBD1. The germline V gene encodes CDR1 MNHNS and CDR2 SASEGT. The CDR3 runs to 14 residues. The junction had 3 bases not matched to a gene; V was cut back by 5 bases and J by 4 bases. The CDR3 protein is CASSYGTGGYGYTF. The DNA for the CDR3 is TGTGCCAGCAGTTATGGGACAGGGGGCTATGGCTACACCTTC.

The chain carries TRBV4-3 and TRBJ2-5, with TRBD1 matching 8 bases. CDR1 LGHNA and CDR2 YSLEER come from the germline V gene. This CDR3 spans 15 amino acids. V lost 4 bases and J lost 4; bases outside the gene matches: 8. In DNA, the CDR3 is TGCGCCAGCAGCCGGGCAGGGGGCAATGGAGAGACCCAGTACTTC. Encoded protein: CASSRAGGNGETQYF.

This clone was detected a few times. The chain employs TRBV4-3 and TRBJ2-7, with 8 bases identical to TRBD2. V was clipped by 1 base and J by 2 bases; unmatched bases: 7. Germline V CDR1 and CDR2: LGHNA, YSLEER. The length of the CDR3 is 16 residues. The DNA for the CDR3 is TGCGCCAGCAGCCAAGCCTCTAGCGGGCAAGCCTACGAGCAGTACTTC. It codes for CASSQASSGQAYEQYF.

This clone was seen repeatedly, ten times or more. The chain links TRBV18 to TRBJ1-3; TRBD1 matches at 8 bases. The CDR3 covers 16 residues. The ends lost 3 bases at V and 4 bases at J; junction bases unmatched: 8. CDR1 is KGHSH, CDR2 LQKENI, per germline. CDR3 in DNA: TGTGCCAGCTCACCGAGTCAGGGGGCAATCGGAAACACCATATATTTT. Translation gives CASSPSQGAIGNTIYF. Supplemented by reference TRBV18 and TRBJ1-3, the full variable domain reads NAGVMQNPRHLVRRRGQEARLRCSPMKGHSHVYWYRQLPEEGLKFMVYLQKENIIDESGMPKERFSAEFPKEGPSILRIQQVVRGDSAAYFCASSPSQGAIGNTIYFGEGSWLTVV.

CDR3: CASSRRQGVDTQYF. The CDR3 nucleotides read TGTGCCAGTAGTAGGCGGCAGGGAGTAGATACGCAGTATTTT. V usage is TRBV19 and J usage is TRBJ2-3; D could derive from TRBD1 or TRBD2 (5 bases each). Trimming removed 4 bases from V and 5 bases from J, with 13 bases in between. Germline CDR1 reads LNHDA; CDR2 reads SQIVND (reference sequence). The CDR3 is 14 residues long.

This clone was observed a handful of times. V gene TRBV19 combines with J gene TRBJ2-7; unclear D gene. V was clipped by 2 bases and J by 2 bases, with 10 bases between them. Germline CDR1 is LNHDA and CDR2 is SQIVND (reference sequence). The CDR3 runs to 14 residues. This CDR3 is CASSIHGLTYEQYF. The DNA for the CDR3 is TGTGCCAGTAGTATACACGGTTTAACCTACGAGCAGTACTTC. Using reference TRBV19 and TRBJ2-7 for the parts outside the CDR3, the full variable domain is DGGITQSPKYLFRKEGQNVTLSCEQNLNHDAMYWYRQDPGQGLRLIYYSQIVNDFQKGDIAEGYSVSREKKESFPLTVTSAQKNPTAFYLCASSIHGLTYEQYFGPGTRLTVT.

In its sample, this clone was seen many times. The chain recombines TRBV10-3 with TRBJ1-2; 7 nucleotides agree with TRBD1. J lost 6 bases, V lost 5 bases, and 6 bases had no gene match. The CDR3 runs to 13 residues. Germline CDR1 is ENHRY and CDR2 is SYGVKD. In DNA, the CDR3 is TGTGCCATCAGTCCCGGGACAGCCGATGGCTACACCTTC. It specifies CAISPGTADGYTF.

The genes are TRBV11-2 and TRBJ2-7; 7 bases align to TRBD1. Trimming took 3 bases from V and 2 from J; bases not matched to a gene: 4. There are 14 residues in the CDR3. Germline-derived CDR1 and CDR2 are SGHAT and FQNNGV. CDR3 in amino acids: CASSFATGPYEQYF. The CDR3 nucleotides are TGTGCCAGCAGCTTTGCGACAGGGCCCTACGAGCAGTACTTC. The full variable domain, its missing parts supplied by reference TRBV11-2 and TRBJ2-7, is EAGVAQSPRYKIIEKRQSVAFWCNPISGHATLYWYQQILGQGPKLLIQFQNNGVVDDSQLPKDRFSAERLKGVDSTLKIQPAKLEDSAVYLCASSFATGPYEQYFGPGTRLTVT.

This clone was found a few times. The chain carries TRBV10-3 and TRBJ1-2; 8 bases agree with TRBD1. V dropped 3 bases and J dropped 4; count of bases not matched to a gene: 7. Germline lookup yields CDR1 ENHRY and CDR2 SYGVKD. The CDR3 loop spans 15 amino acids. The CDR3 DNA reads as TGTGCCATCAGTGAAGGACAGGGTACCCTCTATGGCTACACCTTC. It yields the protein CAISEGQGTLYGYTF.